One T cell receptor (beta chain) is described in this entry. Its antigen is not known. Germline CDR1 reads MNHNS; CDR2 reads SASEGT. The CDR3 is 18 residues long. V shed 5 bases and J shed 4 bases, with 26 bases lying between them. The data derive from a study of T-cell reconstitution after alpha-beta-depleted transplantation in children. For TCRbeta, the library was prepared with unique molecular identifiers. One entry per CDR3 protein results from TCRdb running MiXCR on the PCR reads. The sample lists approximately 230,000 distinct CDR3 sequences; 24% were seen once. Regarding the study as a whole: Diversity of TCRbeta at day 60 was high in some patients, arising from surviving recipient T cells and thymic progenitors. T-cell counts and diversity at one year post-transplant came mainly from newly produced T cells. Several hundred expanded graft clones reportedly supplied alpha-beta T cells about two months after transplant.

The sequencing used PBMCs, mostly from graft donor cells, collected 360 days after TCRalphabeta/CD19-depleted stem cell transplant. This TCR derives from a female patient aged 2-10 years who had a stem cell transplant for congenital amegakaryocytic thrombocytopenia, so the T cells may come from the graft donor. The J gene is TRBJ2-5, the V gene TRBV6-1; no definite D call. CDR3 nucleotide sequence: TGTGCCAGCAGTACCTCATCTGGAAGGATCCCGAAAGGAGAGACCCAGTACTTC. The encoded protein is CASSTSSGRIPKGETQYF.